This T cell receptor beta chain was recovered during a study of OX40 agonist ivuxolimab in advanced cancers. Overall study: Three individuals attained partial responses, comprising one hepatocellular carcinoma case and two cutaneous melanoma cases.

TCRdb's copy holds only in-frame clones and misses some; the assay was immunoSEQ multiplex PCR. This table holds under 50,000 clones, around 89% found once. Study-wide results and limits: Which antigen the expanded peripheral T cells recognized is unknown. CD4+ and CD8+ blood T cells expanded clonally by week 6 at 0.1 to 3.0 mg/kg. The mean number of expanded clones was higher in CD8+ T cells than in CD4+.

V was pared by 5 bases and J by 2 bases, with 5 bases of the junction left unmatched. Germline V lookup: CDR1 MNHNY, CDR2 SVGAGI (reference sequence). The CDR3 extends over 14 amino acids. With respect to this clone: As yet, its antigen is unknown.

The TCR comes from an adult with an advanced solid tumor such as melanoma, head and neck, liver or kidney cancer. The sequencing used CD4+ or CD8+ T cells sorted from blood, collected in a trial of the OX40 agonist ivuxolimab. The chain combines TRBV6-6 with TRBJ2-7, with 8 positions matching TRBD2. The CDR3 sequence is CASSISGATYEQYF. In DNA, the CDR3 is TGTGCCAGCAGTATTAGCGGGGCCACCTACGAGCAGTACTTC.